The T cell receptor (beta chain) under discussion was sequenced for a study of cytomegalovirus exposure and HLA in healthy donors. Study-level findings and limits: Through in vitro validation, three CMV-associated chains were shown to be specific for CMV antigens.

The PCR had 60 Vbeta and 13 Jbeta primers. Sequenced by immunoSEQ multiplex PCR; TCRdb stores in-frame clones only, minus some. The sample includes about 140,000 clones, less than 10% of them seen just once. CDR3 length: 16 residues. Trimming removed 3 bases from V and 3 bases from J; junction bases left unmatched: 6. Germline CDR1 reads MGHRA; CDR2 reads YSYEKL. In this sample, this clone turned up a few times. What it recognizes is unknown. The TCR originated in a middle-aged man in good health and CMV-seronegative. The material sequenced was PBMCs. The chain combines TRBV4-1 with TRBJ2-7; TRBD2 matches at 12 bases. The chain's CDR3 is CASSQARLAGDYEQYF. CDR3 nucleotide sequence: TGCGCCAGCAGCCAGGCGCGACTAGCGGGGGACTACGAGCAGTACTTC.